Below are 6 T cell receptor beta chains sequenced from a single sample in a study of T cell responses to AZD1222 COVID-19 vaccine. The table came from immunoSEQ multiplex PCR; TCRdb's copy has only in-frame clones and leaves some out. Of approximately 140,000 clones listed, more than 85% are singletons. The sample consisted of peripheral blood, taken 28 days after the second AZD1222 dose. The origin of the receptors is an adult who received the AZD1222 COVID-19 vaccine.

Regarding this clone: The CDR3 carries no conserved terminal phenylalanine or tryptophan, so it likely arises from a read error. Because the CDR3's place on the DNA is in doubt, the DNA is left out and the CDR3 is given as listed by TCRdb. The chain joins TRBV5-6 to TRBJ1-2; TRBD1 was called by the table and not checked on the DNA. CDR1 is SGHDT, CDR2 YYEEEE, per germline. The CDR3 region is 13 residues in length, termini included. This CDR3 is CASSLGRDTLDRV.

The rearrangement uses TRBV6-5 and TRBJ2-1, with D perhaps TRBD1 or TRBD2 (6 bases each). This CDR3 contains 15 residues. V was shortened by 5 bases and J by 5 bases, with 16 bases between the two germline ends. The V gene's germline CDR1 is MNHEY and CDR2 SVGAGI. CDR3 DNA: TGTGCCAGCAGTATCAGGGGAGGAACGGACAATGAGCAGTTCTTC. This translates into CASSIRGGTDNEQFF.

The chain joins TRBV24-1 to TRBJ2-3; D is unclear. V lost 9 bases, J lost 5 bases, and 8 bases lay in between. Germline assignment: CDR1 KGHDR and CDR2 SFDVKD. The CDR3 covers 11 residues. The CDR3, as DNA: TGTGCCACCGCCCGGGTAGATACGCAGTATTTT. Translation: CATARVDTQYF.

This sequence joins TRBV28 and TRBJ1-5; D gene uncertain. V dropped 6 bases and J dropped 2 bases, with 23 bases sitting between them. CDR1 MDHEN and CDR2 SYDVKM come from the germline V gene. CDR3 size: 18 residues. The CDR3 region is CASSRPAGWGERNQPQHF. The CDR3 DNA reads TGTGCCAGCAGCCGACCTGCGGGGTGGGGTGAACGCAATCAGCCCCAGCATTTT.

This clone was detected once. The V call is TRBV15, the J call TRBJ1-1; maybe TRBD1 (6 bases). The CDR3 consists of 12 residues. Germline lookup yields CDR1 LNHNV and CDR2 YYDKDF (reference sequence). Trimming took off 4 bases at V and 5 bases at J, with 8 bases between the two ends. The CDR3 loop is CATSTGVTEAFF. The CDR3 coding sequence is TGTGCCACCAGCACAGGGGTAACTGAAGCTTTCTTT.

The chain recombines TRBV5-8 with TRBJ2-1, with 9 nucleotides matching TRBD1. Germline V gene data show CDR1 as SGHTS and CDR2 as YDEGEE. The CDR3 consists of 17 residues. V lost 5 bases and J lost 6; bases outside the gene matches: 15. CDR3 in amino acids: CASRELPGQGYPNEQFF. The CDR3 DNA follows: TGTGCCAGCAGAGAACTCCCGGGACAGGGTTACCCCAATGAGCAGTTCTTC.